These T cell receptor beta chains were read from a single sample in a study of Ad26.COV2.S vaccination and SARS-CoV-2 variants. This table comes from immunoSEQ multiplex PCR, and its TCRdb copy is limited to in-frame clones, with some not included. Altogether 300,000 to 350,000 clones are present, roughly 90% being singletons, with the ten largest covering roughly 6%. Sequenced here: peripheral blood, sampled in a trial of Ad26.COV2.S vaccine versus placebo. The receptors shown here come from a person aged 18-65 years who received the Ad26.COV2.S COVID-19 vaccine or a placebo. CDR3s include the opening cysteine and the closing phenylalanine or tryptophan. The D gene is left open where the match is weak. Only part of the rows carry a size: once, few, many, or a class if the clone is expanded.

size: .; V: TRBV27; D: TRBD1; J: TRBJ1-2; CDR3: CASSGDSYGYTF; DNA: TGTGCCAGCAGTGGGGACAGCTATGGCTACACCTTC
size: .; V: TRBV27; D: .; J: TRBJ1-1; CDR3: CASSRYMNTEAFF; DNA: TGTGCCAGCAGCCGATACATGAACACTGAAGCTTTCTTT
size: .; V: TRBV10-3; D: .; J: TRBJ2-1; CDR3: CAISEQGIEQFF; DNA: TGTGCCATCAGTGAACAGGGAATTGAGCAGTTCTTC
size: .; V: TRBV28; D: .; J: TRBJ2-1; CDR3: CAWGSVGNEQFF; DNA: TGTGCTTGGGGTTCGGTGGGCAATGAGCAGTTCTTC
size: few; V: TRBV6-5; D: .; J: TRBJ1-1; CDR3: CASSPPDPNTEAFF; DNA: TGTGCCAGCAGTCCACCGGACCCTAACACTGAAGCTTTCTTT
size: few; V: TRBV9; D: TRBD1; J: TRBJ1-2; CDR3: CASSVDRGPNYGYTF; DNA: TGTGCCAGCAGCGTAGACAGGGGTCCTAACTATGGCTACACCTTC
size: .; V: TRBV6-2/TRBV6-3; D: TRBD1; J: TRBJ1-1; CDR3: CASSSPGTAMNTEAFF; DNA: TGTGCCAGCAGTTCTCCCGGGACAGCAATGAACACTGAAGCTTTCTTT
size: .; V: TRBV27; D: TRBD2; J: TRBJ2-1; CDR3: CASSPLGLAAYNEQFF; DNA: TGTGCCAGCAGTCCCCTGGGACTAGCGGCCTACAATGAGCAGTTCTTC
size: .; V: TRBV7-3; D: .; J: TRBJ1-1; CDR3: CASSLMWATNTEAFF; DNA: TGTGCCAGCAGCTTAATGTGGGCAACGAACACTGAAGCTTTCTTT
size: .; V: TRBV7-6; D: .; J: TRBJ2-3; CDR3: CASSSDNTQYF; DNA: TGTGCCAGCAGCTCGGATAATACGCAGTATTTT
size: .; V: TRBV21-1; D: .; J: TRBJ1-2; CDR3: CAKPGAPLYGYTF; DNA: TGTGCTAAGCCGGGGGCCCCTCTCTATGGCTACACCTTC
size: once; V: TRBV6-6; D: TRBD1; J: TRBJ1-4; CDR3: CASNRGQTGEKLFF; DNA: TGTGCCAGCAACAGGGGGCAAACTGGTGAAAAACTGTTTTTT
size: .; V: TRBV9; D: .; J: TRBJ2-5; CDR3: CASSPAREETQYF; DNA: TGTGCCAGCAGCCCAGCCAGGGAAGAGACCCAGTACTTC
size: .; V: TRBV7-2; D: TRBD1; J: TRBJ1-6; CDR3: CASSLDGTVNNSPLHF; DNA: TGTGCCAGCAGCTTAGATGGGACAGTTAATAATTCACCCCTCCACTTT
size: .; V: TRBV6-5; D: .; J: TRBJ1-1; CDR3: CASSSTEMNTEAFF; DNA: TGTGCCAGCAGCTCTACAGAGATGAACACTGAAGCTTTCTTT
size: .; V: TRBV10-3; D: .; J: TRBJ2-3; CDR3: CAISFSTDTQYF; DNA: TGTGCCATCAGTTTTAGCACAGATACGCAGTATTTT
size: once; V: TRBV6-2/TRBV6-3; D: .; J: TRBJ1-3; CDR3: CASRYSSGNTIYF; DNA: TGTGCCAGCCGCTACTCCTCTGGAAACACCATATATTTT
size: .; V: TRBV6-2/TRBV6-3; D: TRBD1; J: TRBJ1-2; CDR3: CASSITGGAYGYTF; DNA: TGTGCCAGCAGCATCACAGGGGGCGCCTATGGCTACACCTTC
size: .; V: TRBV11-2; D: .; J: TRBJ1-1; CDR3: CASSFEGENTEAFF; DNA: TGTGCCAGCAGCTTTGAGGGGGAGAACACTGAAGCTTTCTTT
size: .; V: TRBV11-3; D: .; J: TRBJ2-1; CDR3: CASSLDERASTYNEQFF; DNA: TGTGCCAGCAGCTTAGATGAAAGGGCGTCCACCTACAATGAGCAGTTCTTC
size: .; V: TRBV6-5; D: .; J: TRBJ2-5; CDR3: CASSPTLATAETQYF; DNA: TGTGCCAGCAGTCCAACTCTAGCGACGGCGGAGACCCAGTACTTC
size: .; V: TRBV4-1; D: .; J: TRBJ2-7; CDR3: CASSQGAGPEYEQYF; DNA: TGCGCCAGCAGCCAAGGAGCCGGACCGGAATACGAGCAGTACTTC
size: .; V: TRBV30; D: TRBD2; J: TRBJ2-1; CDR3: CAWSVRGLAFNEQFF; DNA: TGTGCCTGGAGTGTACGGGGACTAGCATTCAATGAGCAGTTCTTC
size: .; V: TRBV7-9; D: .; J: TRBJ2-3; CDR3: CASSPDGVFTDTQYF; DNA: TGTGCCAGCAGCCCCGACGGAGTATTCACAGATACGCAGTATTTT
size: .; V: TRBV5-6; D: TRBD2; J: TRBJ2-1; CDR3: CASSWAQEAGVYNEQFF; DNA: TGTGCCAGCAGCTGGGCTCAGGAAGCGGGAGTTTACAATGAGCAGTTCTTC
size: .; V: TRBV6-5; D: TRBD1; J: TRBJ2-7; CDR3: CASGSPKTGANEQYF; DNA: TGTGCCAGCGGGTCGCCCAAGACAGGGGCCAACGAGCAGTACTTC
size: .; V: TRBV18; D: .; J: TRBJ1-1; CDR3: CASSPPQTLNTEAFF; DNA: TGTGCCAGCTCACCACCCCAGACCTTGAACACTGAAGCTTTCTTT
size: .; V: TRBV27; D: .; J: TRBJ2-5; CDR3: CASSLNIAETQYF; DNA: TGTGCCAGCAGTTTAAATATCGCGGAGACCCAGTACTTC
size: .; V: TRBV29-1; D: .; J: TRBJ1-2; CDR3: CSAPSSSGNYGYTF; DNA: TGCAGCGCCCCCTCGAGCAGTGGCAACTATGGCTACACCTTC
size: .; V: TRBV7-2; D: .; J: TRBJ1-3; CDR3: CASSLIGRVGNTIYF; DNA: TGTGCCAGCAGCTTAATTGGACGGGTGGGAAACACCATATATTTT
size: .; V: TRBV14; D: .; J: TRBJ1-3; CDR3: CASSRLRDSPSGNTIYF; DNA: TGTGCCAGCAGCCGCCTCAGAGATTCCCCCTCTGGAAACACCATATATTTT
size: .; V: TRBV20-1; D: .; J: TRBJ1-1; CDR3: CSGNRNTEAFF; DNA: TGCAGTGGAAACAGGAACACTGAAGCTTTCTTT
size: .; V: TRBV5-4; D: TRBD1; J: TRBJ1-1; CDR3: CASSSSLGQVIGTEAFF; DNA: TGTGCCAGCAGCTCTTCATTGGGACAGGTGATCGGGACTGAAGCTTTCTTT
size: .; V: TRBV6-5; D: .; J: TRBJ1-2; CDR3: CASSYSPGDGYTF; DNA: TGTGCCAGCAGTTACTCCCCGGGGGATGGCTACACCTTC
size: .; V: TRBV13; D: .; J: TRBJ1-1; CDR3: CASSQNLGTGREAFF; DNA: TGTGCCAGCAGCCAAAACCTAGGTACAGGGAGAGAAGCTTTCTTT
size: .; V: TRBV4-3; D: .; J: TRBJ2-2; CDR3: CASSQEMRALRTGELFF; DNA: TGCGCCAGCAGCCAAGAAATGAGGGCCCTGAGAACCGGGGAGCTGTTTTTT
size: .; V: TRBV19; D: TRBD1; J: TRBJ1-4; CDR3: CASSRSTGADEKLFF; DNA: TGTGCCAGTAGTAGATCGACAGGGGCGGATGAAAAACTGTTTTTT
size: .; V: TRBV12-3/TRBV12-4; D: TRBD2; J: TRBJ2-1; CDR3: CASSFGGSGEQFF; DNA: TGTGCCAGCAGTTTTGGCGGGAGCGGGGAGCAGTTCTTC
size: .; V: TRBV5-1; D: .; J: TRBJ2-4; CDR3: CASSLFGGNVENIQYF; DNA: TGCGCCAGCAGCTTGTTTGGCGGGAATGTTGAAAACATTCAGTACTTC
size: .; V: TRBV12-3/TRBV12-4; D: .; J: TRBJ1-6; CDR3: CASSLVGNSPLHF; DNA: TGTGCCAGCAGTTTAGTGGGGAATTCACCCCTCCACTTT
size: .; V: TRBV6-6; D: .; J: TRBJ2-7; CDR3: CASSRPQRGYEQYF; DNA: TGTGCCAGCTCGCGACCCCAAAGGGGGTACGAGCAGTACTTC
size: .; V: TRBV7-8; D: TRBD2; J: TRBJ2-5; CDR3: CASSSGLAGGPGSWETQYF; DNA: TGTGCCAGCAGCTCTGGACTAGCGGGGGGGCCTGGATCGTGGGAGACCCAGTACTTC
size: .; V: TRBV6-1; D: .; J: TRBJ1-5; CDR3: CASSEAGGSYQPQHF; DNA: TGTGCCAGCAGTGAAGCAGGAGGGTCTTATCAGCCCCAGCATTTT
size: once; V: TRBV6-5; D: TRBD1; J: TRBJ2-7; CDR3: CASSTDRNYYEQYF; DNA: TGTGCCAGCAGTACGGACAGGAACTACTACGAGCAGTACTTC
size: .; V: TRBV3-1/TRBV3-2; D: .; J: TRBJ2-1; CDR3: CASSIGVGEQFF; DNA: TGTGCCAGCAGCATCGGAGTTGGTGAGCAGTTCTTC
size: once; V: TRBV4-3; D: .; J: TRBJ1-3; CDR3: CASSQGLDKSNTIYF; DNA: TGCGCCAGCAGCCAAGGGTTGGATAAGAGTAACACCATATATTTT
size: .; V: TRBV10-2; D: .; J: TRBJ1-1; CDR3: CASRDTLGSTEAFF; DNA: TGCGCCAGCAGGGACACCCTCGGGAGCACTGAAGCTTTCTTT
size: .; V: TRBV18; D: .; J: TRBJ2-5; CDR3: CASSSLGGETQYF; DNA: TGTGCCAGCTCCTCCCTCGGGGGAGAGACCCAGTACTTC
size: .; V: TRBV10-2; D: .; J: TRBJ2-6; CDR3: CASTRLLGHVLTF; DNA: TGCGCCAGCACCCGACTCCTGGGCCACGTCCTGACTTTC
size: .; V: TRBV7-2; D: TRBD1; J: TRBJ2-6; CDR3: CASSLRGQAFSGANVLTF; DNA: TGTGCCAGCAGCTTACGGGGACAGGCCTTCTCTGGGGCCAACGTCCTGACTTTC
size: .; V: TRBV7-8; D: TRBD2; J: TRBJ2-3; CDR3: CASSRGSGTSGSTDTQYF; DNA: TGTGCCAGCAGCCGGGGGTCAGGGACTAGCGGGAGCACAGATACGCAGTATTTT
size: .; V: TRBV27; D: TRBD1; J: TRBJ2-2; CDR3: CASSLGTALTGELFF; DNA: TGTGCCAGCAGTTTAGGGACAGCCCTCACCGGGGAGCTGTTTTTT
size: .; V: TRBV19; D: .; J: TRBJ2-3; CDR3: CASSITSYTDTQYF; DNA: TGTGCCAGTAGTATTACTAGTTACACAGATACGCAGTATTTT
size: .; V: TRBV21-1; D: .; J: TRBJ1-3; CDR3: CASSRDIGSGSGNTIYF; DNA: TGTGCCAGCAGCCGAGATATAGGGTCGGGTTCTGGAAACACCATATATTTT
size: .; V: TRBV7-2; D: TRBD2; J: TRBJ2-5; CDR3: CASSWALAGGEETQYF; DNA: TGTGCCAGCAGCTGGGCACTAGCGGGGGGGGAGGAGACCCAGTACTTC
size: .; V: TRBV4-3; D: TRBD1; J: TRBJ1-4; CDR3: CASSPSGQGAANEKLFF; DNA: TGCGCCAGCAGCCCCTCGGGACAGGGGGCTGCTAATGAAAAACTGTTTTTT
size: .; V: TRBV4-2; D: TRBD1; J: TRBJ2-2; CDR3: CASSQDRGLGELFF; DNA: TGTGCCAGCAGCCAAGACAGGGGGCTAGGGGAGCTGTTTTTT
size: .; V: TRBV9; D: TRBD1; J: TRBJ1-5; CDR3: CASSVGDRGQPQHF; DNA: TGTGCCAGCAGCGTAGGGGACAGGGGTCAGCCCCAGCATTTT